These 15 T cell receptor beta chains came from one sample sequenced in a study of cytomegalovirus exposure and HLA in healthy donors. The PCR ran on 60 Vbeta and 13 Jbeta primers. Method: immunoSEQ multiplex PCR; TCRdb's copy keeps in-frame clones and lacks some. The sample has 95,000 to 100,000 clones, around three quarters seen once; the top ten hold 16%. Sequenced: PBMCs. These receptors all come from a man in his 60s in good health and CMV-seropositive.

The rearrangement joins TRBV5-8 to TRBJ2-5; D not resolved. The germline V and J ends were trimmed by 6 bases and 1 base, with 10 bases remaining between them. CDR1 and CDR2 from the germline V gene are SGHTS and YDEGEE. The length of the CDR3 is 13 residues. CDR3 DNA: TGTGCCAGCAACCTCCATAGCCAAGAGACCCAGTACTTC. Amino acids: CASNLHSQETQYF.

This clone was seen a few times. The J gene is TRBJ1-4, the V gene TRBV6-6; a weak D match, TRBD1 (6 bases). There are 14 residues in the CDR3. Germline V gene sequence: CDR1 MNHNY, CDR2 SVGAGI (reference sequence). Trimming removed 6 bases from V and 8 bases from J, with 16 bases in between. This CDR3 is CASSRREGGEKLFF. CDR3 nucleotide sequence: TGTGCCAGCAGCCGACGAGAGGGGGGGGAAAAACTGTTTTTT.

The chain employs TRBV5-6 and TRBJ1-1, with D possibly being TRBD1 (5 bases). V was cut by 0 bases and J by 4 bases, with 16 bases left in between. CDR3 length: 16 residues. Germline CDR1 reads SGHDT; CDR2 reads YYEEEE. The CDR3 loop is CASSLASEGRGTEAFF. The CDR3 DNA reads TGTGCCAGCAGCTTGGCCTCGGAGGGGAGGGGCACTGAAGCTTTCTTT.

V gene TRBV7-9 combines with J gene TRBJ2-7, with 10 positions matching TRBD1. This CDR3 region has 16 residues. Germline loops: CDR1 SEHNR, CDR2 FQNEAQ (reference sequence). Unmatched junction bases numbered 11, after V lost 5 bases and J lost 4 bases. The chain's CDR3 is CASSQGRGQGDYEQYF. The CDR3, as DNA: TGTGCCAGCAGCCAAGGACGCGGACAGGGGGATTACGAGCAGTACTTC.

The CDR3, as DNA: TGTGCCAGCAGCTCCCGGGAGTATAATGAAAAACTGTTTTTT. The encoded protein is CASSSREYNEKLFF. V is TRBV7-9 and J is TRBJ1-4; no firm D call. This CDR3 region has 14 residues. Germline V gene sequence: CDR1 SEHNR, CDR2 FQNEAQ (reference sequence). V shed 4 bases and J shed 4 bases, with 10 bases lying between them.

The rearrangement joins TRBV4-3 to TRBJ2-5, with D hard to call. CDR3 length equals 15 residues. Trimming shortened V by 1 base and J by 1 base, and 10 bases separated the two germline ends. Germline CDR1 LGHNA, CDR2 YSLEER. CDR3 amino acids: CASSQGNEVQETQYF. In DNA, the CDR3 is TGCGCCAGCAGCCAAGGAAACGAGGTCCAAGAGACCCAGTACTTC.

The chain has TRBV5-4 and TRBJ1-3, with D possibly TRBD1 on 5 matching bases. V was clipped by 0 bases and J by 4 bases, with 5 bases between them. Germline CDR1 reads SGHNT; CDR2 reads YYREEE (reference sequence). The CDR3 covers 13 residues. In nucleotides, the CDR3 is TGTGCCAGCAGCTTGGGACAGGGAAACACCATATATTTT. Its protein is CASSLGQGNTIYF.

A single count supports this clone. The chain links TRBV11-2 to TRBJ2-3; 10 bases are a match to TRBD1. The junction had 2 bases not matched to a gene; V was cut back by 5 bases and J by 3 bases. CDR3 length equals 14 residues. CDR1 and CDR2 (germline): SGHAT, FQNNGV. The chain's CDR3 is CASSKDRGTDTQYF. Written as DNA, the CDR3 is TGTGCCAGCAGCAAGGACAGGGGGACAGATACGCAGTATTTT.

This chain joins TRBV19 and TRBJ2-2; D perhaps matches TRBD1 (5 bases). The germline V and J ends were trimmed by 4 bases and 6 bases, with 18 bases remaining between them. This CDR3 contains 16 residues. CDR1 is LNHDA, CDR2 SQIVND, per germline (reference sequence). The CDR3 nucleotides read TGTGCCAGTAGTACCCCGCGACAGTTCAGGTCCGGGGAGCTGTTTTTT. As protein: CASSTPRQFRSGELFF. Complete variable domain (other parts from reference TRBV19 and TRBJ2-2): DGGITQSPKYLFRKEGQNVTLSCEQNLNHDAMYWYRQDPGQGLRLIYYSQIVNDFQKGDIAEGYSVSREKKESFPLTVTSAQKNPTAFYLCASSTPRQFRSGELFFGEGSRLTVL.

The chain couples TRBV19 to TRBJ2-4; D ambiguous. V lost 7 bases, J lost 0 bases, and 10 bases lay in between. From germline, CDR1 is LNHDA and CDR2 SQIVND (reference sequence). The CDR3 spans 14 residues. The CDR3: CASTDILAKNIQYF. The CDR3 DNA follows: TGTGCCAGTACCGACATCCTAGCCAAAAACATTCAGTACTTC.

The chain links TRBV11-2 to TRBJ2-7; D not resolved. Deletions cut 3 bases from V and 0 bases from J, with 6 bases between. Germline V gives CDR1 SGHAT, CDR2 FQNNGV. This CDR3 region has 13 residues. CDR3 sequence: CASSFGSSYEQYF. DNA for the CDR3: TGTGCCAGCAGCTTCGGTAGCTCCTACGAGCAGTACTTC.

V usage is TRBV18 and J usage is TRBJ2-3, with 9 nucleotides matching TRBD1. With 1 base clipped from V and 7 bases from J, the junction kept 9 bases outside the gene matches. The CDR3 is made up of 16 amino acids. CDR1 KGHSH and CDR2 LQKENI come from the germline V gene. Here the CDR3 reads CASSPLGTGQRNTQYF. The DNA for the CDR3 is TGTGCCAGCTCACCACTAGGGACAGGGCAAAGGAATACGCAGTATTTT. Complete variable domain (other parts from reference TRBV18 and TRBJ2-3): NAGVMQNPRHLVRRRGQEARLRCSPMKGHSHVYWYRQLPEEGLKFMVYLQKENIIDESGMPKERFSAEFPKEGPSILRIQQVVRGDSAAYFCASSPLGTGQRNTQYFGPGTRLTVL.

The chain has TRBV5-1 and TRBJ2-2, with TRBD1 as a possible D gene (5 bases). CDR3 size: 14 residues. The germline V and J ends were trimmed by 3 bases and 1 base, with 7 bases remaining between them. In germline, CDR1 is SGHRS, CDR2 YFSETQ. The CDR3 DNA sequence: TGCGCCAGCAGCTCCGGACAGAACACCGGGGAGCTGTTTTTT. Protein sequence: CASSSGQNTGELFF.

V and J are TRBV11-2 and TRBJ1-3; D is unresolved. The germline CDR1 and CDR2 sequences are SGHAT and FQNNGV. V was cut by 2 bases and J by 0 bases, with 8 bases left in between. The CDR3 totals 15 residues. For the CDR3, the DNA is TGTGCCAGCAGCTTATCCACTCCCTCTGGAAACACCATATATTTT. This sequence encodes CASSLSTPSGNTIYF.

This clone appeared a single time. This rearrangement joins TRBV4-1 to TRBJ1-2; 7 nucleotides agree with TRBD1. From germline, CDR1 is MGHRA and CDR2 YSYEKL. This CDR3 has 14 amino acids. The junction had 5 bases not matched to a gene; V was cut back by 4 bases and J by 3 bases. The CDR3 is CASSPDRADYGYTF. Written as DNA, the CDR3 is TGCGCCAGCAGCCCCGACAGGGCCGACTATGGCTACACCTTC.